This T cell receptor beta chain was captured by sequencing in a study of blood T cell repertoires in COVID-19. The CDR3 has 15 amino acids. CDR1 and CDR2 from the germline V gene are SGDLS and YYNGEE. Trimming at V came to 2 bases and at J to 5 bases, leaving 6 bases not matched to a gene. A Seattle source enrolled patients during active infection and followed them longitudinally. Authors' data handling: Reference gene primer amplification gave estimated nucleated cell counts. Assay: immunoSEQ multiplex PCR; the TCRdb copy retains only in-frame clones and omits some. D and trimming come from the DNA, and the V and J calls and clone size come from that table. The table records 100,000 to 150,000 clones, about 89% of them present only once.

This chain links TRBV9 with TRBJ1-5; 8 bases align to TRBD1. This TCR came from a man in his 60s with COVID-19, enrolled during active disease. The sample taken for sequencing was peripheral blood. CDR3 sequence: CASSVSDRGYQPQHF. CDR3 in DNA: TGTGCCAGCAGCGTTTCAGACAGGGGATATCAGCCCCAGCATTTT. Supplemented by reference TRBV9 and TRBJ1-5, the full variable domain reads DSGVTQTPKHLITATGQRVTLRCSPRSGDLSVYWYQQSLDQGLQFLIQYYNGEERAKGNILERFSAQQFPDLHSELNLSSLELGDSALYFCASSVSDRGYQPQHFGDGTRLSIL.